These 16 T cell receptor beta chains share one sample of origin, sequenced in a study of tumor-infiltrating lymphocytes in primary liver carcinoma. Taking 20-30 mg of unsorted bulk tissue, the authors co-extracted RNA and DNA. Researchers generated TCR beta cDNA from roughly 510 ng of total RNA, relying on a constant-region primer. Slightly modified ARM-PCR with three nested multiplex PCR rounds yielded TCR beta libraries. Primers for the first two PCR rounds were TRBV1-TRBV30 forward primers and a C-beta reverse primer (about 9 cycles per round). TCRdb processed the multiplex PCR reads anew with MiXCR; each CDR3 protein has one entry. The table lists approximately 53,000 distinct CDR3 sequences, about 78% of them singletons. Material: liver tumor tissue from sampling region 5. Subset of the sample: tumor region T5, tumor centre. These receptors were collected from a man in his forties with primary liver carcinoma and hepatitis B virus infection.

Turning to this clonotype: This CDR3 fails to terminate in the conserved phenylalanine or tryptophan, so it likely reflects a read error. The chain has TRBV12-3 or TRBV12-4 and TRBJ2-2; possibly TRBD2 for D (5 bases). This CDR3 is built from 15 residues. DNA of the CDR3: TGTGCCAGCAGTTTTCGGACCCTGAGGACCGGGGAACTGTTTTTA. This translates into CASSFRTLRTGELFL.

Concerning this clonotype itself: One end of the junction is discordant with germline, which a read error may explain. The chain couples TRBV12-3 or TRBV12-4 to TRBJ1-1; D gene unclear. There are 14 residues in the CDR3. The CDR3, as DNA: TGTGCCAGCAATTCGGCAGACATGAACACTGTAGCTTTCTTT. Its protein product is CASNSADMNTVAFF.

In regard to this clonotype: One junction end disagrees with the germline gene, perhaps due to a read error. V and J are TRBV11-2 and TRBJ2-7, with D maybe TRBD2 (5 bases). The CDR3 extends over 12 amino acids. Per germline, CDR1 SGHAT and CDR2 FQNNGV. The CDR3 DNA follows: TGTGCCAGCAGTCCCGGGGATTACGAGCTGTACTTC. Translating it yields CASSPGDYELYF. The entire variable domain, with the rest obtained from reference TRBV11-2 and TRBJ2-7, is as follows: EAGVAQSPRYKIIEKRQSVAFWCNPISGHATLYWYQQILGQGPKLLIQFQNNGVVDDSQLPKDRFSAERLKGVDSTLKIQPAKLEDSAVYLCASSPGDYELYFGPGTRLTVT.

Of note for this clonotype: Because it lacks the conserved phenylalanine or tryptophan at the end, this CDR3 is likely a read error. The gene calls are TRBV11-3 and TRBJ2-7; D may match TRBD1 or TRBD2 (5 bases each). V was trimmed by 7 bases and J by 1 base, leaving 11 bases between them. The CDR3 contains 13 residues. The V gene's germline CDR1 is SGHNT and CDR2 YENEEA. The CDR3 protein is CASNVGRSYEQYY. The CDR3 bases are TGTGCCAGCAACGTGGGACGGTCCTACGAGCAGTACTAC.

This chain uses TRBV11-2 with TRBJ2-1; 9 nucleotides agree with TRBD2. CDR3 length: 14 residues. Germline-derived CDR1 and CDR2 are SGHAT and FQNNGV. The V and J ends lost 6 bases and 12 bases, in that order; junction bases with no gene match: 12. The CDR3 DNA sequence: TGTGCCAGCAGTACTAGCGGGTCCTACAATTGGCAGTTCTTC. Its protein is CASSTSGSYNWQFF.

The rearrangement links TRBV5-1 to TRBJ2-7; D may be TRBD2 (5 bases). There are 15 residues in the CDR3. V lost 2 bases and J lost 3, with 15 bases in between. From germline, CDR1 is SGHRS and CDR2 YFSETQ. Written as DNA, the CDR3 is TGCGCCAGCAGCTTTAGTGGGAGCCTCAACTACGAGCAGTACTTC. This codes for CASSFSGSLNYEQYF.

A note on this clonotype: This CDR3 is missing its conserved last phenylalanine or tryptophan, likely due to a read error. J is TRBJ1-5 and V is TRBV6-6; no definite D call. Germline loops: CDR1 MNHNY, CDR2 SVGAGI (reference sequence). The length of the CDR3 is 13 residues. This CDR3 reads CASYGPPSQLQHS. The CDR3 DNA sequence: TGTGCCAGCTATGGTCCCCCAAGTCAGCTCCAGCATTCT.

This clonotype appeared a few times. The rearrangement uses TRBV29-1 and TRBJ2-5, with a tentative D call TRBD1 (5 bases). V was cut by 7 bases and J by 2 bases, with 14 bases left in between. The CDR3 has 13 residues. Germline V gene data show CDR1 as SQVTM and CDR2 as ANQGSEA. The CDR3 DNA sequence: TGCAGCGGGAGACAGATCCGGCAAGAGACCCAGTACTTC. Amino acid sequence: CSGRQIRQETQYF.

On this clonotype: One junction end disagrees with the germline gene, perhaps due to a read error. The genes are TRBV11-2 and TRBJ1-5; 8 positions match TRBD1. Per germline, CDR1 SGHAT and CDR2 FQNNGV. CDR3 length equals 15 residues. CDR3 nucleotide sequence: TGTGATAGCAGCTTAGCAGGGGGCGGCAATCAGCCCCAGCATTTC. This codes for CDSSLAGGGNQPQHF.

On this clonotype itself: The junction differs from germline at one of its ends, possibly a read error. The chain uses TRBV12-3 or TRBV12-4 and TRBJ2-3, with 8 bases matching TRBD1. The CDR3 totals 14 residues. The chain's CDR3 is CGSSFTGGGDTQYF. DNA of the CDR3: TGTGGCAGCAGCTTCACAGGGGGTGGGGATACGCAGTATTTT.

Note on this clonotype: At one end, the junction sequence differs from germline, possibly due to a read error. The genes are TRBV11-2 and TRBJ2-7, with 9 bases lining up with TRBD1. This CDR3 is built from 15 residues. The germline gives CDR1 SGHAT, CDR2 FQNNGV. Here the CDR3 DNA reads TGTGGCAGCAGCTTACAATGGACAGGGGAAAACGAGCAGTACTTT. Translating gives CGSSLQWTGENEQYF.

Remarks on this clonotype: The junction departs from the called germline gene at one end, perhaps through a read error. The chain recombines TRBV7-8 with TRBJ2-3; TRBD2 matches 15 bases. There are 16 residues in the CDR3. Germline V gives CDR1 SGHVS, CDR2 FQNEAQ. The CDR3: CVSGSPGTSGRSTQYF. For the CDR3, the DNA is TGTGTCAGCGGGTCCCCCGGGACTAGCGGGAGGAGTACGCAGTATTTT.

The rearrangement uses TRBV29-1 and TRBJ2-3; 8 nucleotides agree with TRBD2. The CDR3 totals 14 residues. The J segment lost 5 bases and the V segment lost 7 bases, leaving 11 bases of the junction unmatched. The V gene's germline CDR1 is SQVTM and CDR2 ANQGSEA. CDR3 nucleotides: TGCAGCGCAACGCGAGCGGGGGCATTAGATACGCAGTATTTT. This sequence encodes CSATRAGALDTQYF.

Of note for this clonotype: The conserved phenylalanine or tryptophan normally closing the CDR3 is absent here, so this likely arose from a read error. The rearrangement links TRBV11-3 to TRBJ2-1, with 7 bases lining up with TRBD1. Per the germline V gene, CDR1 is SGHNT and CDR2 is YENEEA. There are 14 residues in the CDR3. The CDR3 here is CANSVRGRDSEQFS. For the CDR3, the DNA is TGTGCCAACAGCGTAAGAGGACGGGACAGTGAGCAGTTCTCC.

In regard to this clonotype: An end of the junction differs from the germline gene, which may be a read error. The chain joins TRBV2 to TRBJ2-3, with 7 bases lining up with TRBD2. This CDR3 is 14 amino acids long. CDR1 and CDR2 from the germline V gene are SNHLY and FYNNEI. The CDR3 loop reads CVSNERDDTDTQYF. As DNA, the CDR3 is TGTGTCAGCAACGAGCGGGATGACACAGATACGCAGTATTTC.

J is TRBJ2-1 and V is TRBV11-1, with D tentatively TRBD2 (6 bases). Germline lookup yields CDR1 SGHAT and CDR2 FQDESV (reference sequence). Trimming removed 2 bases at V and 7 bases at J, with 18 bases between. The CDR3 is 16 amino acids. The CDR3 sequence is CASSLSKGLAVNEQFF. The CDR3 DNA is TGTGCCAGCAGCTTAAGCAAGGGACTGGCAGTTAATGAGCAGTTCTTC. The full variable domain, its missing parts supplied by reference TRBV11-1 and TRBJ2-1, is EAEVAQSPRYKITEKSQAVAFWCDPISGHATLYWYRQILGQGPELLVQFQDESVVDDSQLPKDRFSAERLKGVDSTLKIQPAELGDSAMYLCASSLSKGLAVNEQFFGPGTRLTVL.